These 18 T cell receptor beta chains were all obtained from the same sample, sequenced in a study of identifying expanded T cells in peripheral blood. Data came from immunoSEQ multiplex PCR; TCRdb stores just in-frame clones and leaves some out. The data contain around 94,000 clones, around 89% of them singletons. The sequencing input was blood. The receptors derive from a person aged 18 to 69 in good health.

The J gene is TRBJ2-3, the V gene TRBV7-3, with 7 bases identical to TRBD2. The CDR3 totals 16 residues. Germline values: CDR1 SGHTA, CDR2 FQGTGA. The ends lost 4 bases at V and 6 bases at J; junction bases unmatched: 13. The CDR3 spells CASSSSFSGGGDTQYF. CDR3 DNA sequence: TGTGCCAGCAGCTCCAGCTTCTCGGGAGGCGGGGATACGCAGTATTTT.

The chain links TRBV7-3 to TRBJ2-6; D not resolved. This CDR3 has 13 residues. V was clipped by 7 bases and J by 1 base, with 5 bases between them. Germline V gene data show CDR1 as SGHTA and CDR2 as FQGTGA. DNA of the CDR3: TGTGCCAGCAAAGGGTCTGGGGCCAACGTCCTGACTTTC. It translates to CASKGSGANVLTF.

The chain employs TRBV6-6 and TRBJ2-1; D gene uncertain. V lost 2 bases and J lost 3, with 11 bases in between. CDR3 length: 15 amino acids. CDR1 and CDR2 from the germline V gene are MNHNY and SVGAGI (reference sequence). CDR3 amino acids: CASSYEDGNYNEQFF. The DNA of the CDR3 is TGTGCCAGCAGTTACGAGGACGGAAACTACAATGAGCAGTTCTTC.

This clone came up once. This chain uses TRBV9 with TRBJ1-2, with D possibly matching TRBD1 (5 bases). Germline CDR1 and CDR2: SGDLS and YYNGEE. The V gene lost 0 bases and the J gene lost 4 bases, with 10 bases spanning the gap. The CDR3 has 14 residues. The chain's CDR3 is CASSVEQDIYGYTF. The CDR3 DNA follows: TGTGCCAGCAGCGTAGAGCAGGACATCTATGGCTACACCTTC.

This sequence joins TRBV11-2 and TRBJ2-7, with 7 bases that match TRBD2. J gave up 0 bases and V 1 base, and 9 bases lay outside the gene matches. The CDR3 has 17 residues. Germline CDR1 and CDR2: SGHAT and FQNNGV. In DNA form, the CDR3 reads TGTGCCAGCAGCTTAGGTGGTTTAGCGGGTTACTCCTACGAGCAGTACTTC. As protein: CASSLGGLAGYSYEQYF. Full variable domain (missing parts from reference TRBV11-2 and TRBJ2-7): EAGVAQSPRYKIIEKRQSVAFWCNPISGHATLYWYQQILGQGPKLLIQFQNNGVVDDSQLPKDRFSAERLKGVDSTLKIQPAKLEDSAVYLCASSLGGLAGYSYEQYFGPGTRLTVT.

The chain uses TRBV29-1 and TRBJ2-5; the D gene could be TRBD1 or TRBD2 (5 bases each). With 5 bases removed from V and 4 bases from J, the gap between germline ends came to 8 bases. The V gene's germline CDR1 is SQVTM and CDR2 ANQGSEA. The CDR3 is 11 amino acids. CDR3 loop: CSVRGGETQYF. The CDR3 DNA sequence: TGCAGCGTTCGTGGGGGAGAGACCCAGTACTTC.

This clone was seen a handful of times. This sequence joins TRBV5-1 and TRBJ1-5; no firm D call. V shed 0 bases and J shed 0 bases, with 7 bases lying between them. The CDR3 consists of 15 residues. Looked up from germline, CDR1 is SGHRS and CDR2 is YFSETQ. DNA for the CDR3: TGCGCCAGCAGCTTGGCACCAGGTAGCAATCAGCCCCAGCATTTT. Its protein is CASSLAPGSNQPQHF.

This chain links TRBV18 with TRBJ2-6; D is uncertain. CDR1 and CDR2 (germline): KGHSH, LQKENI. The CDR3 spans 15 residues. Trimming left V 2 bases short and J 1 base short, with 6 bases between. The CDR3 reads CASSPLASGANVLTF. The CDR3 nucleotides are TGTGCCAGCTCACCATTGGCTTCTGGGGCCAACGTCCTGACTTTC.

The chain carries TRBV5-1 and TRBJ1-1; the D gene is possibly TRBD1 (5 bases). This CDR3 is 13 amino acids long. Germline V gene lookup returns CDR1 SGHRS and CDR2 YFSETQ. Trimming stripped 2 bases from V and 1 base from J, with 6 bases between. CDR3 in amino acids: CASSFQGNTEAFF. The CDR3 DNA sequence: TGCGCCAGCAGCTTTCAGGGGAACACTGAAGCTTTCTTT.

V is TRBV27 and J is TRBJ2-7; TRBD1 agrees at 9 bases. The CDR3 is made up of 15 amino acids. Germline loops: CDR1 MNHEY, CDR2 SMNVEV (reference sequence). V lost 4 bases, J lost 3 bases, and 7 bases stayed unmatched. The CDR3 loop reads CASSSAGTGSYEQYF. The CDR3 nucleotides read TGTGCCAGCAGTTCCGCCGGGACAGGGAGCTACGAGCAGTACTTC.

This chain connects TRBV6-5 to TRBJ1-2; D gene unclear. The CDR3 is 16 amino acids. The V gene lost 2 bases and the J gene lost 3 bases, with 16 bases spanning the gap. Germline V gene data show CDR1 as MNHEY and CDR2 as SVGAGI. CDR3 DNA: TGTGCCAGCAGTTACCTGGGTGGTAGGTTAGACTATGGCTACACCTTC. This gives the protein CASSYLGGRLDYGYTF.

This rearrangement joins TRBV4-2 to TRBJ1-1; maybe TRBD1 (6 bases). Germline V gene lookup returns CDR1 LGHNA and CDR2 YNFKEQ. With 3 bases removed from V and 5 bases from J, the gap between germline ends came to 19 bases. The CDR3 is made up of 16 amino acids. The CDR3 spells CASSQTSGGAETEAFF. For the CDR3, the DNA is TGTGCCAGCAGCCAGACTAGCGGGGGGGCGGAAACTGAAGCTTTCTTT.

The chain recombines TRBV7-2 with TRBJ2-5, with no clear D. The CDR3 consists of 13 residues. Germline CDR1 SGHTA, CDR2 FQGNSA. Trimming left V 7 bases short and J 1 base short, with 10 bases between. CDR3 DNA sequence: TGTGCCAGCACCGAGGACCCCCAAGAGACCCAGTACTTC. It encodes CASTEDPQETQYF.

The chain joins TRBV7-2 to TRBJ2-7; D gene unclear. Trimming took off 5 bases at V and 5 bases at J, with 13 bases between the two ends. This CDR3 region has 13 residues. CDR1 is SGHTA, CDR2 FQGNSA, per germline. The CDR3 here is CASSPPRVDEQYF. Here the CDR3 DNA reads TGTGCCAGCAGCCCACCCCGGGTCGACGAGCAGTACTTC.

V gene TRBV25-1 combines with J gene TRBJ2-7, with 7 bases aligning to TRBD1. V was clipped by 6 bases and J by 2 bases; unmatched bases: 4. The germline CDR1 and CDR2 sequences are MGHDK and SYGVNS. There are 13 residues in the CDR3. This CDR3 reads CASSGTVAYEQYF. The CDR3, as DNA: TGTGCCAGCAGCGGGACAGTAGCCTACGAGCAGTACTTC.

The chain has TRBV28 and TRBJ2-1, with 10 nucleotides matching TRBD2. Germline V gene lookup returns CDR1 MDHEN and CDR2 SYDVKM. The J segment lost 4 bases and the V segment lost 1 base, leaving 1 base of the junction unmatched. This CDR3 comprises 15 residues. DNA for the CDR3: TGTGCCAGCAGTTTATTACTAGCGGGGTACAATGAGCAGTTCTTC. This codes for CASSLLLAGYNEQFF.

This sequence joins TRBV9 and TRBJ1-3; D gene uncertain. V was trimmed by 0 bases and J by 1 base, leaving 5 bases between them. The V gene's germline CDR1 is SGDLS and CDR2 YYNGEE. This CDR3 has 14 residues. CDR3 loop: CASSVGVSGNTIYF. In DNA form, the CDR3 reads TGTGCCAGCAGCGTAGGAGTGTCTGGAAACACCATATATTTT.

This chain connects TRBV4-2 to TRBJ1-1; D might be TRBD1 (6 bases). CDR1 is LGHNA and CDR2 is YNFKEQ in the germline V gene. Between the trimmed V and J ends, which lost 0 bases and 5 bases, there was a span of 13 bases. The CDR3 totals 15 residues. CDR3 in amino acids: CASSQESRGGTEAFF. The DNA of the CDR3 is TGTGCCAGCAGCCAAGAGTCGAGGGGGGGGACTGAAGCTTTCTTT.